The TCR beta chain under discussion was sequenced for a study of T cells in Graves' hyperthyroidism and ophthalmopathy. The overall study: Peripheral blood was acquired at first diagnosis, ahead of any therapy whatsoever. Points from the study as a whole: Blood also held most thyroid clonotypes expanded beyond 0.001.

This clonotype showed up many times. Its target is unknown. Fresh peripheral blood, about 9.3 ml, yielded the PBMCs. There are 12 residues in the CDR3. The germline CDR1 and CDR2 sequences are GTSNPN and SVGIG (reference sequence). The V and J ends lost 0 bases and 6 bases respectively, with 8 bases between them. The source material, RNA transcripts, was used to amplify TCR beta CDR3 regions. HTBI primers were used for first-round RT-PCR of the TCR CDR3. TCRdb independently ran MiXCR on the multiplex PCR reads; one entry per CDR3 protein. The data contain more than 500,000 distinct CDR3 sequences, about 14% of them seen just once; the ten biggest clones take up 3.5% to 4.5%.

V usage is TRBV30 and J usage is TRBJ1-1; D ambiguous. The sequence was obtained from a woman in her thirties or forties with Graves' ophthalmopathy. Sequenced material: blood. CDR3 DNA sequence: TGTGCCTGGAGTGTAGGTGGGGCTGAAGCTTTCTTT. Translating it yields CAWSVGGAEAFF.